One and the same sample provided the 2 T cell receptor beta chains below, sequenced in a study of somatic mutations in cytotoxic T cells in rheumatoid arthritis. Here immunoSEQ multiplex PCR was the method, and the copy in TCRdb shows in-frame clones only, minus some. This sample has some 30,000 clones, with around nine tenths found just once. Sequencing was done on a sample of CD8+ T cells sorted from blood. The receptors were gathered from an adult with rheumatoid arthritis.

The genes are TRBV19 and TRBJ2-1; a possible D gene is TRBD2 (6 bases). Trimming left V 5 bases short and J 9 bases short, with 14 bases between. The CDR3 length is 13 residues. CDR1 and CDR2 from the germline V gene are LNHDA and SQIVND (reference sequence). The CDR3 is CASSVREMGEQFF. The CDR3 DNA sequence: TGTGCCAGTAGTGTTCGGGAGATGGGTGAGCAGTTCTTC.

The genes are TRBV7-9 and TRBJ1-2, with D perhaps matching TRBD1 (5 bases). Germline CDR1 and CDR2: SEHNR and FQNEAQ (reference sequence). The CDR3 has 14 residues. V gave up 8 bases and J gave up 0 bases, with 13 bases separating them. The CDR3 is CASRWGDTNYGYTF. CDR3 coding DNA: TGTGCCAGCCGATGGGGGGATACTAACTATGGCTACACCTTC.